This T cell receptor (beta chain) was recorded in a study of blood T cell repertoires in COVID-19. Sequencing was performed with immunoSEQ multiplex PCR; in TCRdb, only in-frame clones are kept and a portion is missing. The table lists roughly 100,000 clones, about 92% of them singletons. This CDR3 contains 14 residues. The V and J ends lost 4 bases and 9 bases respectively, with 15 bases between them. Germline V lookup: CDR1 KGHDR, CDR2 SFDVKD. The sequencing input was peripheral blood. The genes are TRBV24-1 and TRBJ2-1; D perhaps matches TRBD2 (6 bases). This clonotype was obtained from a woman of 80 years or more in a cohort sampled during active COVID-19. The CDR3 region is CATSEGGRGGEQFF. CDR3 bases: TGTGCCACCAGTGAGGGGGGTCGGGGTGGTGAGCAGTTCTTC.